What follows describes a single T cell receptor beta chain. Germline V gene lookup returns CDR1 SEHNR and CDR2 FQNEAQ (reference sequence). This CDR3 comprises 14 residues. The V and J ends lost 6 bases and 0 bases respectively, with 6 bases between them. The data were produced by immunoSEQ multiplex PCR, yet TCRdb's version contains in-frame clones alone and is incomplete. The data hold a few hundred thousand clones, with around 87% observed a single time. Adults between about 18 and 95 years of age took part from under 25 US areas. The data stem from a study of blood T cell repertoires in COVID-19. For the study at large: Spain, Italy and the United States supplied samples that represented acute and convalescent COVID-19.

The chain links TRBV7-9 to TRBJ2-6; perhaps TRBD2 as D (5 bases). The sample comprised PBMCs or T cells enriched from blood (not recorded which). The receptor was derived from a woman between 18 and 30 years old with acute COVID-19. Written as DNA, the CDR3 is TGTGCCAGCAGGAGGGACTCTGGGGCCAACGTCCTGACTTTC. Translated: CASRRDSGANVLTF.